Shown below are 21 T cell receptor beta chains from a single sample sequenced in a study of blood T cell repertoires in COVID-19. TCRdb keeps only in-frame clones here, not all; method: immunoSEQ multiplex PCR. The sample has approximately 260,000 clones, 80% to 90% seen once. The sequencing input was peripheral blood. Receptor source: a woman in her 70s with acute or convalescent COVID-19.

This chain joins TRBV2 and TRBJ1-3, with 10 bases that match TRBD1. The V segment lost 4 bases and the J segment 2 bases; nucleotides outside the gene matches: 2. The CDR3 sequence is 15 residues long. From germline, CDR1 is SNHLY and CDR2 FYNNEI. The CDR3 DNA is TGTGCCAGCAGTGGGACAGGGGGAGCTGGAAACACCATATATTTT. Translating it yields CASSGTGGAGNTIYF.

The gene calls are TRBV3-1 (or the pseudogene TRBV3-2) and TRBJ2-5; 7 nucleotides agree with TRBD1. Germline loops: CDR1 LGHDT, CDR2 YNNKEL (reference sequence). The CDR3 has 15 residues. The V gene end was trimmed by 0 bases and the J gene end by 2 bases; junction bases not matched to a gene: 3. The CDR3, as DNA: TGTGCCAGCAGCCAAGATAGGGGACAGCAAGAGACCCAGTACTTC. Its translation is CASSQDRGQQETQYF.

The J gene is TRBJ2-1, the V gene TRBV18, with 7 bases fitting TRBD1. Per the germline V gene, CDR1 is KGHSH and CDR2 is LQKENI. J was trimmed by 5 bases and V by 6 bases; bases with no gene match: 4. This CDR3 region has 13 residues. The CDR3: CASSSGQDNEQFF. The CDR3 DNA sequence: TGTGCCAGCTCTTCAGGACAGGACAATGAGCAGTTCTTC.

This CDR3 is CASRTKRIVEPQHF. CDR3 in DNA: TGTGCCAGCAGAACGAAGCGGATCGTGGAGCCCCAGCATTTT. This sequence joins TRBV3-1 (or the pseudogene TRBV3-2) and TRBJ1-5; D is unclear. V lost 6 bases, J lost 8 bases, and 17 bases lay in between. The CDR3 sequence is 14 residues long. CDR1 and CDR2 from the germline V gene are LGHDT and YNNKEL (reference sequence).

The chain is built from TRBV5-1 and TRBJ2-7; possible D gene TRBD2, 5 bases. The V and J ends lost 4 bases and 7 bases respectively, with 15 bases between them. The CDR3 spans 13 residues. Per germline, CDR1 SGHRS and CDR2 YFSETQ. CDR3 sequence reads: CASSPGIAWEQYF. The CDR3 region has the DNA TGCGCCAGCAGCCCGGGGATTGCCTGGGAGCAGTACTTC.

The J gene is TRBJ1-1, the V gene TRBV6-6; 7 bases are shared with TRBD1. V lost 7 bases to trimming and J lost 1 base; unmatched junction nucleotides: 3. The germline V gene encodes CDR1 MNHNY and CDR2 SVGAGI (reference sequence). The CDR3 is 13 amino acids. CDR3 nucleotide sequence: TGTGCCAGCATGGCAGGGGGGAACACTGAAGCTTTCTTT. It is translated as CASMAGGNTEAFF.

This clone was seen only once. The chain recombines TRBV6-5 with TRBJ1-2; D may be TRBD1 (5 bases). The CDR3 has 15 amino acids. V was clipped by 7 bases and J by 8 bases, with 23 bases between them. In germline, CDR1 is MNHEY, CDR2 SVGAGI. The CDR3 sequence is CASTPTTPGGYGYTF. The CDR3 nucleotides read TGTGCCAGCACCCCGACAACGCCCGGGGGGTACGGCTACACCTTC.

V gene TRBV30 combines with J gene TRBJ1-1; D not resolved. The CDR3 is 15 residues long. Trimming took 0 bases from V and 4 from J, leaving 15 bases between them. Germline CDR1 reads GTSNPN; CDR2 reads SVGIG (reference sequence). This chain's CDR3 is CAWSVPSSRVTEAFF. The CDR3 coding sequence is TGTGCCTGGAGTGTCCCAAGTTCACGGGTCACTGAAGCTTTCTTT. Full variable domain (rest looked up from reference TRBV30 and TRBJ1-1): SQTIHQWPATLVQPVGSPLSLECTVEGTSNPNLYWYRQAAGRGLQLLFYSVGIGQISSEVPQNLSASRPQDRQFILSSKKLLLSDSGFYLCAWSVPSSRVTEAFFGQGTRLTVV.

The chain is built from TRBV11-2 and TRBJ1-1; no firm D call. The V gene's germline CDR1 is SGHAT and CDR2 FQNNGV. Trimming cost V 5 bases and J 6 bases, with 10 bases left between them. There are 12 residues in the CDR3. Here the CDR3 DNA reads TGTGCCAGCAGCCCCGGGTTCCCTGAAGCTTTCTTT. Its protein is CASSPGFPEAFF.

The chain employs TRBV7-6 and TRBJ2-6, with no clear D. CDR1 and CDR2 (germline): SGHVS, FNYEAQ. The V end was cut by 5 bases, the J end by 4 bases, with 12 bases between. The CDR3 contains 15 residues. The CDR3 protein is CASSPSPGGANVLTF. As DNA, the CDR3 is TGTGCCAGCAGCCCATCTCCAGGCGGGGCCAACGTCCTGACTTTC.

J is TRBJ2-2 and V is TRBV7-3; the D is unclear. This CDR3 is 16 amino acids long. Trimming pared 2 bases from V and 0 bases from J, leaving 10 bases between. Germline CDR1 and CDR2: SGHTA and FQGTGA. The CDR3 sequence is CASSLVWQANTGELFF. The CDR3 DNA reads TGTGCCAGCAGCTTAGTCTGGCAGGCGAACACCGGGGAGCTGTTTTTT.

This chain joins TRBV3-1 (or the pseudogene TRBV3-2) and TRBJ2-7; the D gene is possibly TRBD1 (5 bases). The germline V gene has CDR1 LGHDT and CDR2 YNNKEL (reference sequence). Trimming shortened V by 2 bases and J by 2 bases, and 13 bases separated the two germline ends. This CDR3 region has 15 residues. Here the CDR3 DNA reads TGTGCCAGCAGCCAAATCAGGACACCGACCTACGAGCAGTACTTC. Protein sequence: CASSQIRTPTYEQYF.

The rearrangement links TRBV12-3 or TRBV12-4 to TRBJ1-1; D unclear. This CDR3 has 11 residues. V lost 3 bases and J lost 7, with 6 bases in between. This CDR3 is CASSFGVEAFF. The CDR3 coding sequence is TGTGCCAGCAGTTTCGGGGTTGAAGCTTTCTTT.

In regard to this clone: This same CDR3 is encoded by further DNA sequences in the sample. CDR3: CASSPGGANQPQHF. DNA of the CDR3: TGTGCCAGCTCACCGGGGGGGGCTAATCAGCCCCAGCATTTT. The chain uses TRBV18 and TRBJ1-5; a weak D match, TRBD1 (6 bases). The germline V gene has CDR1 KGHSH and CDR2 LQKENI. The V end lost 3 bases, the J end lost 4 bases, and 10 bases lay between the germline ends. The CDR3 spans 14 residues.

The gene calls are TRBV7-8 and TRBJ1-5; 11 bases match TRBD1. The CDR3 contains 16 residues. Trimming cost V 5 bases and J 8 bases; bases outside gene matches: 11. Germline CDR1 SGHVS, CDR2 FQNEAQ. CDR3 region: CASSMDRGRPGKPQHF. The DNA for the CDR3 is TGTGCCAGCAGCATGGACAGGGGGCGCCCCGGAAAGCCCCAGCATTTT.

The chain joins TRBV6-1 to TRBJ1-1; 8 positions agree with TRBD1. Looked up from germline, CDR1 is MNHNS and CDR2 is SASEGT. After removal of 4 bases from V and 1 base from J, the junction contained 8 bases not matched to a gene. This CDR3 spans 16 amino acids. The CDR3 loop is CASSALRGTGNTEAFF. Here the CDR3 DNA reads TGTGCCAGCAGTGCCTTAAGGGGGACAGGGAACACTGAAGCTTTCTTT.

The rearrangement links TRBV6-1 to TRBJ2-7, with D maybe TRBD2 (6 bases). CDR1 and CDR2 from the germline V gene are MNHNS and SASEGT. V lost 3 bases and J 0 bases, leaving 12 bases between the germline ends. CDR3 length: 15 residues. The CDR3 sequence is CASSEAGTSSYEQYF. The CDR3 region has the DNA TGTGCCAGCAGTGAGGCCGGGACTTCCTCCTACGAGCAGTACTTC.

This chain links TRBV2 with TRBJ1-4, with 7 nucleotides matching TRBD1. The CDR3 loop spans 14 amino acids. The trim removed 5 bases at V and 7 bases at J, leaving 7 bases unmatched. Germline loops: CDR1 SNHLY, CDR2 FYNNEI. The CDR3 spells CASSPTGVAEKLFF. CDR3 in DNA: TGTGCCAGCAGTCCTACAGGGGTAGCTGAAAAACTGTTTTTT. Using reference TRBV2 and TRBJ1-4 for the parts outside the CDR3, the full variable domain is EPEVTQTPSHQVTQMGQEVILRCVPISNHLYFYWYRQILGQKVEFLVSFYNNEISEKSEIFDDQFSVERPDGSNFTLKIRSTKLEDSAMYFCASSPTGVAEKLFFGSGTQLSVL.

This clone was seen only a few times. This chain links TRBV27 with TRBJ1-1; 8 bases are a match to TRBD1. The CDR3 loop spans 14 amino acids. Germline CDR1 and CDR2: MNHEY and SMNVEV (reference sequence). V was clipped by 1 base and J by 5 bases; unmatched bases: 3. This CDR3 reads CASSLYRGGTEAFF. The CDR3 DNA reads TGTGCCAGCAGTTTATACAGGGGGGGGACTGAAGCTTTCTTT.

The V gene is TRBV6-5, the J gene TRBJ1-6, with a tentative D call TRBD1 (6 bases). Germline-derived CDR1 and CDR2 are MNHEY and SVGAGI. There are 15 residues in the CDR3. The V gene lost 6 bases and the J gene lost 3 bases, with 12 bases spanning the gap. CDR3 in amino acids: CASRTGTLYNSPLHF. The CDR3 DNA reads TGTGCCAGCAGGACAGGTACCCTCTATAATTCACCCCTCCACTTT.

The chain recombines TRBV10-3 with TRBJ2-3; 9 bases match TRBD2. V was clipped by 11 bases and J by 5 bases; unmatched bases: 11. The V gene's germline CDR1 is ENHRY and CDR2 SYGVKD. The CDR3 extends over 14 amino acids. The CDR3, as DNA: TGTGCCGCCAGAGGGGCGGGGGGGGTAGATACGCAGTATTTT. As protein: CAARGAGGVDTQYF.